This is a list of T cell receptor beta chains from one sample in a study of blood T cell repertoires in COVID-19. Only in-frame clones appear in the TCRdb table, and some are missing; sequencing was by immunoSEQ multiplex PCR. The sample lists around 180,000 clones, approximately 86% occurring once. The specimen was peripheral blood. These receptor sequences come from an elderly man with COVID-19, enrolled during active disease. The conserved cysteine and the conserved F or W are not part of the CDR3 here. Fields, in order: V gene, J gene, CDR3 length, CDR3 protein.

v_call: TRBV5-1; j_call: TRBJ1-5; cdr3_length: 15; cdr3_aa: ASSPSAGYYSNQPQH
v_call: TRBV2; j_call: TRBJ1-5; cdr3_length: 10; cdr3_aa: ANGGIDQPQH
v_call: TRBV20-1; j_call: TRBJ1-3; cdr3_length: 13; cdr3_aa: SASNRAEGLNTIY
v_call: TRBV18; j_call: TRBJ1-4; cdr3_length: 14; cdr3_aa: ASSPPTDATNEKLF
v_call: TRBV7-9; j_call: TRBJ1-1; cdr3_length: 13; cdr3_aa: ASSLSGQGATEAF
v_call: TRBV24-1; j_call: TRBJ1-4; cdr3_length: 15; cdr3_aa: ATSDLQPQGVNEKLF
v_call: TRBV9; j_call: TRBJ2-3; cdr3_length: 13; cdr3_aa: ASSVERGATDTQY
v_call: TRBV2; j_call: TRBJ1-1; cdr3_length: 13; cdr3_aa: ASSDLGQVLSEAF
v_call: TRBV7-3; j_call: TRBJ2-1; cdr3_length: 14; cdr3_aa: ASSSQGVSSYNEQF
v_call: TRBV5-6; j_call: TRBJ1-5; cdr3_length: 14; cdr3_aa: ASSLSGSYSNQPQH
v_call: TRBV7-9; j_call: TRBJ2-1; cdr3_length: 15; cdr3_aa: ASNPRGPGVAGDEQF
v_call: TRBV11-3; j_call: TRBJ1-1; cdr3_length: 12; cdr3_aa: ASSFRSSGAEAF
v_call: TRBV9; j_call: TRBJ2-2; cdr3_length: 14; cdr3_aa: ASSVGGGANTGELF
v_call: TRBV5-6; j_call: TRBJ2-3; cdr3_length: 13; cdr3_aa: ASSLGGQGTDTQY
v_call: TRBV12-5; j_call: TRBJ2-5; cdr3_length: 11; cdr3_aa: ASGRAGGETQY
v_call: TRBV5-1; j_call: TRBJ1-1; cdr3_length: 13; cdr3_aa: ASSISQGANTEAF
v_call: TRBV12-3/TRBV12-4; j_call: TRBJ2-1; cdr3_length: 11; cdr3_aa: ASSLRGGNEQF
v_call: TRBV6-2/TRBV6-3; j_call: TRBJ2-5; cdr3_length: 12; cdr3_aa: ASSYGLALKTQY
v_call: TRBV6-5; j_call: TRBJ1-3; cdr3_length: 12; cdr3_aa: ASSSQGGGNTIY
v_call: TRBV3-1/TRBV3-2; j_call: TRBJ1-1; cdr3_length: 12; cdr3_aa: ASSHLRGGTEAF
v_call: TRBV24-1; j_call: TRBJ2-1; cdr3_length: 13; cdr3_aa: ATSDYGTSTNEQF
v_call: TRBV18; j_call: TRBJ1-4; cdr3_length: 11; cdr3_aa: ASSQGAREKLF
v_call: TRBV7-2; j_call: TRBJ1-1; cdr3_length: 13; cdr3_aa: ASSSTGGVNTEAF
v_call: TRBV3-1/TRBV3-2; j_call: TRBJ1-1; cdr3_length: 10; cdr3_aa: ASSQETGQAF
v_call: TRBV5-1; j_call: TRBJ1-1; cdr3_length: 16; cdr3_aa: ASSQYPTGNDWATEAF